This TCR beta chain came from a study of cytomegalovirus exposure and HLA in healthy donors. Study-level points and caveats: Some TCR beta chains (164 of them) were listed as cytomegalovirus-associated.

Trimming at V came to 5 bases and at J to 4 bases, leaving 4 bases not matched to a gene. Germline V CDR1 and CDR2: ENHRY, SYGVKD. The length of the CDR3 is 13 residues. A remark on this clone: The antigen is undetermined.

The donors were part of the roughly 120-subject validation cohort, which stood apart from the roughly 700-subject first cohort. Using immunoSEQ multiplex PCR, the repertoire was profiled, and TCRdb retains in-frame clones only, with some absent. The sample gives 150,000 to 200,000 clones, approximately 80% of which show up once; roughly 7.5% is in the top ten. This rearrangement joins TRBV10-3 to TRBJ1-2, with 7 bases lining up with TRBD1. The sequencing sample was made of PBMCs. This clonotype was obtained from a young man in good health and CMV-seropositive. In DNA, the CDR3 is TGTGCCATCAGTCGGGACAGATTCTATGGCTACACCTTC. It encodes CAISRDRFYGYTF.